The rows below give T cell receptor beta chains drawn from one sample of a study of blood T cell repertoires in COVID-19. Assay used: immunoSEQ multiplex PCR; TCRdb lists only in-frame clones, some missing. The table has around 180,000 clones, 74% seen once. The sequenced material came from peripheral blood. These receptor sequences come from a woman of 80 years or more with acute or convalescent COVID-19. Each CDR3 is given with its conserved first and last residue. The D gene is left open where the match is weak. Clone size appears in some rows only: once, few, many, or a class for an expanded clone.

D gene	clone size	V gene	J gene	CDR3 protein	CDR3 DNA
.	.	TRBV19	TRBJ1-4	CASSFGRWREKLFF	TGTGCCAGTAGTTTCGGTCGGTGGCGGGAAAAACTGTTTTTT
.	.	TRBV5-4	TRBJ2-3	CASTPRGRGADTQYF	TGTGCCAGCACCCCCCGAGGGAGAGGCGCAGATACGCAGTATTTT
TRBD1	many	TRBV29-1	TRBJ2-7	CSVEDRDSYEQYF	TGCAGCGTGGAAGACAGGGACTCCTACGAGCAGTACTTC
.	.	TRBV18	TRBJ1-1	CASSPDTMNTEAFF	TGTGCCAGCTCACCCGACACCATGAACACTGAAGCTTTCTTT
.	.	TRBV6-5	TRBJ1-5	CASSYSSGPSNQPQHF	TGTGCCAGCAGTTACTCCAGCGGGCCGAGCAATCAGCCCCAGCATTTT
.	.	TRBV28	TRBJ2-1	CASSLAGFGSSYNEQFF	TGTGCCAGCAGTTTAGCCGGGTTCGGGAGCTCCTACAATGAGCAGTTCTTC
.	.	TRBV7-2	TRBJ1-5	CASSQRVWQPQHF	TGTGCCAGCAGTCAGAGGGTGTGGCAGCCCCAGCATTTT
.	.	TRBV3-1/TRBV3-2	TRBJ1-1	CASSQVAGVNTEAFF	TGTGCCAGCAGCCAAGTTGCCGGAGTGAACACTGAAGCTTTCTTT
.	.	TRBV2	TRBJ2-5	CASRDVQGGLETQYF	TGTGCCAGCAGGGACGTACAGGGAGGGTTGGAGACCCAGTACTTC
TRBD2	.	TRBV6-5	TRBJ2-7	CASSKDGAGGYEQYF	TGTGCCAGCAGTAAGGATGGAGCGGGAGGTTACGAGCAGTACTTC
.	.	TRBV23-1	TRBJ2-7	CASSQWPEHRYEQYF	TGCGCCAGCAGTCAATGGCCAGAACACCGCTACGAGCAGTACTTC
TRBD2	.	TRBV7-2	TRBJ2-3	CASSLNPLGVAGSTDTQYF	TGTGCCAGCAGCTTGAACCCCCTAGGGGTAGCGGGGAGCACAGATACGCAGTATTTT
.	.	TRBV7-9	TRBJ2-7	CASSLAPQTYEQYF	TGTGCCAGCAGCTTAGCCCCCCAGACCTACGAGCAGTACTTC
.	.	TRBV6-5	TRBJ1-1	CASSYGQVWVGTEAFF	TGTGCCAGCAGTTACGGGCAGGTGTGGGTTGGCACTGAAGCTTTCTTT
TRBD1	few	TRBV5-1	TRBJ2-2	CASTGTGFGELFF	TGCGCCAGCACCGGGACAGGGTTCGGGGAGCTGTTTTTT
.	.	TRBV28	TRBJ1-2	CASSSGSDYGYTF	TGTGCCAGCAGTTCAGGGTCCGACTATGGCTACACCTTC
.	.	TRBV9	TRBJ1-1	CASSVAGNTEAFF	TGTGCCAGCAGCGTGGCGGGGAACACTGAAGCTTTCTTT
.	few	TRBV5-6	TRBJ1-3	CASSLAGGSGNTIYF	TGTGCCAGCAGCTTGGCCGGCGGCTCTGGAAACACCATATATTTT
.	.	TRBV5-1	TRBJ2-5	CASSLTGLPQETQYF	TGCGCCAGCAGCTTGACGGGACTGCCCCAAGAGACCCAGTACTTC
TRBD2	.	TRBV5-1	TRBJ2-3	CASSLGGLAATDTQYF	TGCGCCAGCAGCTTGGGGGGACTAGCGGCCACAGATACGCAGTATTTT
TRBD2	.	TRBV9	TRBJ2-7	CASSSRIGGEQYF	TGTGCCAGCAGCTCCCGGATCGGGGGGGAGCAGTACTTC
TRBD2	.	TRBV6-5	TRBJ2-7	CASRRSASGSYEQYF	TGTGCCAGCAGGCGAAGTGCTAGCGGGAGCTACGAGCAGTACTTC
.	.	TRBV5-5	TRBJ2-3	CASSHIDWQGTQYF	TGTGCCAGCAGCCACATAGACTGGCAGGGTACGCAGTATTTT
TRBD2	.	TRBV28	TRBJ2-1	CASSEASGYNEQFF	TGTGCCAGCAGCGAGGCTAGCGGGTACAATGAGCAGTTCTTC
TRBD2	once	TRBV24-1	TRBJ2-2	CATSTSGRVNTGELFF	TGTGCCACCTCGACTAGCGGGAGGGTTAACACCGGGGAGCTGTTTTTT
TRBD1	.	TRBV10-1	TRBJ2-1	CASSSGQDNEQFF	TGCGCCAGCAGTTCTGGACAGGACAATGAGCAGTTCTTC
.	.	TRBV19	TRBJ2-7	CASRDQIAAAYEQYF	TGTGCCAGTAGGGACCAAATAGCGGCAGCCTACGAGCAGTACTTC
.	.	TRBV9	TRBJ1-1	CASSVEGGQWTEAFF	TGTGCCAGCAGCGTAGAGGGGGGGCAATGGACTGAAGCTTTCTTT
TRBD1	.	TRBV7-6	TRBJ1-4	CASSFGQGRSNEKLFF	TGTGCCAGCAGCTTTGGACAGGGCCGGTCTAATGAAAAACTGTTTTTT
.	.	TRBV3-1/TRBV3-2	TRBJ1-5	CASSQGPRGSNQPQHF	TGTGCCAGCAGCCAAGGCCCTAGGGGGAGCAATCAGCCCCAGCATTTT
TRBD1	.	TRBV5-1	TRBJ2-1	CASSLGDRDNEQFF	TGCGCCAGCAGCTTGGGCGACAGGGACAATGAGCAGTTCTTC
TRBD1	.	TRBV5-1	TRBJ2-1	CASSGQGGDNEQFF	TGCGCCAGCAGCGGACAGGGGGGAGACAATGAGCAGTTCTTC
TRBD2	.	TRBV5-1	TRBJ2-1	CASSLAGTSGGDSYNEQFF	TGCGCCAGCAGCTTGGCCGGGACTAGCGGAGGGGATTCCTACAATGAGCAGTTCTTC
.	.	TRBV9	TRBJ2-1	CASVSDRYNEQFF	TGTGCCTCTGTATCCGACAGATACAATGAGCAGTTCTTC
TRBD2	.	TRBV6-4	TRBJ2-3	CARWAGGRGSTDTQYF	TGTGCCCGCTGGGCGGGGGGGCGGGGTAGCACAGATACGCAGTATTTT
.	.	TRBV3-1/TRBV3-2	TRBJ2-4	CASSQGVANLQYF	TGTGCCAGCAGCCAAGGGGTAGCAAATCTTCAGTACTTC
.	.	TRBV5-8	TRBJ1-4	CASSNGQSGYEKLFF	TGTGCCAGCAGCAATGGACAGTCGGGATACGAAAAACTGTTTTTT
TRBD2	.	TRBV4-2	TRBJ2-7	CASSQGAGDLSYEQYF	TGTGCCAGCAGCCAAGGAGCGGGAGACCTCTCCTACGAGCAGTACTTC
.	.	TRBV19	TRBJ1-2	CASSIGWGDSHYGYTF	TGTGCCAGTAGTATCGGGTGGGGTGACAGTCACTATGGCTACACCTTC